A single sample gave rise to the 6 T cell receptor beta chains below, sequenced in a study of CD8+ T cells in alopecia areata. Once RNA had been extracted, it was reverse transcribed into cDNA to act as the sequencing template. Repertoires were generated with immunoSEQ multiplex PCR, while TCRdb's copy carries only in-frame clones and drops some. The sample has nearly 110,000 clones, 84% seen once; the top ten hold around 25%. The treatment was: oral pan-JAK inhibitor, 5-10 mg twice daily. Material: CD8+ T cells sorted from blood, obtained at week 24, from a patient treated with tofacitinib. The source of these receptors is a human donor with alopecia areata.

The CDR3 bases are TGCGCCAGCAGCCAAGATCTCCGGGGCAGGTACGAGCAGTACTTC. Amino acid sequence: CASSQDLRGRYEQYF. This chain connects TRBV4-3 to TRBJ2-7; D possibly uses TRBD1 or TRBD2 (5 bases each). Germline CDR1 LGHNA, CDR2 YSLEER. The germline V and J ends were trimmed by 0 bases and 4 bases, with 13 bases remaining between them. The CDR3 consists of 15 residues.

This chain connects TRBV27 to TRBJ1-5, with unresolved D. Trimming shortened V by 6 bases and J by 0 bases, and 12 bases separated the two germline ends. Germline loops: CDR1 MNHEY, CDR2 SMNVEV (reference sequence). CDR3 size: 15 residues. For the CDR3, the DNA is TGTGCCAGCAGATTCCTCGGCAGTAGCAATCAGCCCCAGCATTTT. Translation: CASRFLGSSNQPQHF.

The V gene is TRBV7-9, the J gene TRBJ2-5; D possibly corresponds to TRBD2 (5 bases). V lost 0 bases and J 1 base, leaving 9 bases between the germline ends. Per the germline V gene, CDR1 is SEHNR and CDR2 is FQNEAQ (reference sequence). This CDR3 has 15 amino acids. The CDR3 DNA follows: TGTGCCAGCAGCTTAGCGGGAGCCACCCAAGAGACCCAGTACTTC. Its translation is CASSLAGATQETQYF.

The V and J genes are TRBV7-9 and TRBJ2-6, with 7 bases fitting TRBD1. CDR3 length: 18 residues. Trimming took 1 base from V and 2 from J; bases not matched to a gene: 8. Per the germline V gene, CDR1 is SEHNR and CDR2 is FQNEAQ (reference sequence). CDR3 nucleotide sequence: TGTGCCAGCAGCTTAGGAGTAAGGGGGCTGGCTGGGGCCAACGTCCTGACTTTC. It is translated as CASSLGVRGLAGANVLTF. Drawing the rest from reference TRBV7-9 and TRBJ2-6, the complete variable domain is DTGVSQNPRHKITKRGQNVTFRCDPISEHNRLYWYRQTLGQGPEFLTYFQNEAQLEKSRLLSDRFSAERPKGSFSTLEIQRTEQGDSAMYLCASSLGVRGLAGANVLTFGAGSRLTVL.

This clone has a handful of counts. This chain's CDR3 is CASRNRSKSSYNEQFF. The DNA for the CDR3 is TGTGCCAGCAGGAACAGGTCCAAAAGCTCCTACAATGAGCAGTTCTTC. This sequence joins TRBV2 and TRBJ2-1; a weak D match, TRBD1 (5 bases). From germline, CDR1 is SNHLY and CDR2 FYNNEI. This CDR3 contains 16 residues. V lost 6 bases, J lost 0 bases, and 15 bases lay in between.

CDR3: CASSQDGLAGGTYEQYF. The CDR3 bases are TGCGCCAGCAGCCAAGATGGACTAGCGGGGGGGACCTACGAGCAGTACTTC. The chain carries TRBV4-1 and TRBJ2-7; 15 bases map to TRBD2. With 0 bases clipped from V and 2 bases from J, the junction kept 2 bases outside the gene matches. The CDR3 sequence is 17 residues long. Per the germline V gene, CDR1 is MGHRA and CDR2 is YSYEKL.